This is a list of T cell receptor beta chains from one sample in a study of T cell responses to AZD1222 COVID-19 vaccine. Here immunoSEQ multiplex PCR was the method, and the copy in TCRdb shows in-frame clones only, minus some. The table has approximately 96,000 clones, 86% seen once. The source was peripheral blood, collected 28 days after the second AZD1222 dose. Receptors were obtained from an adult who received the AZD1222 COVID-19 vaccine. The CDR3 runs from the conserved cysteine through the conserved F or W. A D gene is named only where the DNA matches it firmly. Expanded clones get a size class; other rows say once, few or many, or leave the size out.

clone_size	j_call	d_call	v_call	cdr3_nt	cdr3_aa
.	TRBJ2-7	TRBD2	TRBV6-1	TGTGCCAGCAGTGAACGAACCGGGAGGGGTTCCAGCGAGCAGTACTTC	CASSERTGRGSSEQYF
.	TRBJ2-5	.	TRBV30	TGTGCCTGGGGGGGGCCCGGAGAGACCCAGTACTTC	CAWGGPGETQYF
.	TRBJ2-5	.	TRBV28	TGTGCCAGCAGCCCGACAGGGAGGGAGACCCAGTACTTC	CASSPTGRETQYF
.	TRBJ1-1	.	TRBV5-1	TGCGCCAGCAGCTTAACGGAACTGAACACTGAAGCTTTCTTT	CASSLTELNTEAFF
.	TRBJ1-1	TRBD1	TRBV12-3/TRBV12-4	TGTGCCAGCAGGATTACAGGGGACGCTGAAGCTTTCTTT	CASRITGDAEAFF
.	TRBJ1-2	TRBD1	TRBV5-8	TGTGCCAGCAGCCTGGACAGGGGAAGCTATGGCTACACCTTC	CASSLDRGSYGYTF
once	TRBJ2-7	TRBD1	TRBV28	TGTGCCAGCAGTTCCCGGGACAGTCTCGAGCAGTACTTC	CASSSRDSLEQYF
.	TRBJ1-4	TRBD1	TRBV5-6	TGTGCCAGCAGCTGGACAGGGCCAACTAATGAAAAACTGTTTTTT	CASSWTGPTNEKLFF
.	TRBJ1-1	.	TRBV3-1/TRBV3-2	TGTGCCAGCAGCCAACAGCGTTTAATGAACACTGAAGCTTTCTTT	CASSQQRLMNTEAFF
once	TRBJ2-7	.	TRBV28	TGTGCCAGCAGTTCCCCCGTTTACGAGCAGTACTTC	CASSSPVYEQYF
once	TRBJ1-5	.	TRBV7-2	TGTGCCAGCAGCCACGAAGGGTCTACTCAGCCCCAGCATTTT	CASSHEGSTQPQHF
.	TRBJ2-2	.	TRBV6-5	TGTGCCAGCATTCCCGGGTCCTGGGGCACCGGGGAGCTGTTTTTT	CASIPGSWGTGELFF
few	TRBJ1-2	TRBD1	TRBV5-6	TGTGCCAGCAGCTTGGATCAGGGGGTTAATGGCTACACCTTC	CASSLDQGVNGYTF
few	TRBJ2-3	.	TRBV5-1	TGCGCCAGCAGCTTGGCCGGGGGGCGGGATACGCAGTATTTT	CASSLAGGRDTQYF
once	TRBJ2-7	TRBD2	TRBV7-2	TGTGCCAGCAGCCCTAGTGGGGGGGGGAACTACGAGCAGTACTTC	CASSPSGGGNYEQYF
.	TRBJ2-3	.	TRBV6-5	TGTGCCAGCAGGGGATCAAGCACAGATACGCAGTATTTT	CASRGSSTDTQYF
few	TRBJ2-7	.	TRBV21-1	TGTGCCAGCCCCCCCTCCGGGGGAGTCTACGAGCAGTACTTC	CASPPSGGVYEQYF
once	TRBJ1-2	.	TRBV28	TGTGCCAGCAATCTTATCCCGTCGGGGGACGTTTATGGCTACACCTTC	CASNLIPSGDVYGYTF
.	TRBJ1-2	.	TRBV3-1/TRBV3-2	TGTGCCAGCAGCCGAGAAGGAAACTATGGCTACACCTTC	CASSREGNYGYTF
few	TRBJ1-2	.	TRBV27	TGTGCCAGCAGTGTAGGGGTTAACTATGGCTACACCTTC	CASSVGVNYGYTF
.	TRBJ1-1	.	TRBV7-2	TGTGCCAGCAGCCGTGCGGGTGCGGGGCTCGGCACTGAAGCTTTCTTT	CASSRAGAGLGTEAFF
.	TRBJ2-7	.	TRBV6-5	TGTGCCAGCAGGTACAACCGGGACCCATCCTACGAGCAGTACTTC	CASRYNRDPSYEQYF
.	TRBJ2-3	.	TRBV27	TGTGCCAGCAGTTCTCCCGTTGGGCGGGACTGGCTAGATACGCAGTATTTT	CASSSPVGRDWLDTQYF
.	TRBJ2-7	.	TRBV7-2	TGTGCCAGCAGCTTAATGGCGTCCGAGCAGTACTTC	CASSLMASEQYF
.	TRBJ2-2	.	TRBV28	TGTGCCAGCAGGTTTACGGGACGGAGGAGGGGGGATGCCACCGGGGAGCTGTTTTTT	CASRFTGRRRGDATGELFF
.	TRBJ2-2	TRBD1	TRBV6-5	TGTGCCTCCCCGGACAGGGAGAACACCGGGGAGCTGTTTTTT	CASPDRENTGELFF
medium-sized	TRBJ2-1	.	TRBV2	TGTGCCAGCAGTGAAACGGGGCGATCCTTCTACAATGAGCAGTTCTTC	CASSETGRSFYNEQFF
.	TRBJ1-1	TRBD1	TRBV7-9	TGTGCCAGCAGCCCGGACAGGGGGGCAGAGAGCACTGAAGCTTTCTTT	CASSPDRGAESTEAFF
few	TRBJ1-1	TRBD1	TRBV24-1	TGTGCCACCGCAGGGGGGGTAGGCACTGAAGCTTTCTTT	CATAGGVGTEAFF
.	TRBJ2-2	.	TRBV5-1	TGCGCCAGCAGCTTGGCACTCGAGGGGACCGGGGAGCTGTTTTTT	CASSLALEGTGELFF
.	TRBJ2-1	TRBD1	TRBV19	TGTGCCAGTAGTATAGTGGGACAGGGAGGACAGTTCTTC	CASSIVGQGGQFF
once	TRBJ2-7	TRBD2	TRBV7-9	TGTGCCAGCACCGTGGTAGCGGGGCGGGACGAGCAGTACTTC	CASTVVAGRDEQYF
.	TRBJ2-1	.	TRBV7-3	TGTGCCAGCAGCCCCGCTAGCCCTAATGAGCAGTTCTTC	CASSPASPNEQFF
.	TRBJ1-2	TRBD1	TRBV7-8	TGTGCCAGCAGCGGAGGGGTACAGGGGGATGGCTACACCTTC	CASSGGVQGDGYTF
few	TRBJ2-7	.	TRBV21-1	TGTGCCAGCAGCAAAGATAAGGCCCGCGCCTCCTACGAGCAGTACTTC	CASSKDKARASYEQYF
.	TRBJ1-5	.	TRBV20-1	TGCAGTGCTAGTCCCGACGACAGGACAAATCAGCCCCAGCATTTT	CSASPDDRTNQPQHF
once	TRBJ2-7	.	TRBV6-5	TGTGCCAGCAGCCTCGGGGGTTCCTACGAGCAGTACTTC	CASSLGGSYEQYF
once	TRBJ2-3	TRBD1	TRBV5-1	TGCGCCAGCAGCTTGGCCGGAACAGGGGGAAACACAGATACGCAGTATTTT	CASSLAGTGGNTDTQYF
.	TRBJ1-6	.	TRBV29-1	TGCAGCGTTCAGGGTGGGACGCCCCAATCACCCCTCCACTTT	CSVQGGTPQSPLHF
.	TRBJ2-1	TRBD2	TRBV9	TGTGCCAGCAGCGTCGGCGGGACTAGCCCCAATGAGCAGTTCTTC	CASSVGGTSPNEQFF
.	TRBJ1-6	.	TRBV5-8	TGTGCCAGCAGCTTGAGGACGGGGCCCCTCCACTTT	CASSLRTGPLHF
.	TRBJ2-2	.	TRBV19	TGTGCCAGTAGTGCCAACCCCTCAGGCACCGGGGAGCTGTTTTTT	CASSANPSGTGELFF